Shown below are 25 T cell receptor beta chains from a single sample sequenced in a study of T-cell memory formation after mild COVID-19. TCRdb passed the 5' RACE reads through MiXCR, listing each CDR3 protein once. The sample records around 340,000 distinct CDR3 sequences, around 13% being singletons. Sequenced sample: PBMCs or a T cell subset sorted from them (not recorded which). The receptors derive from a man in his late teens or twenties who had mild COVID-19 (a few samples of this study predate the infection). Cell type and time point are not known.

This chain joins TRBV4-3 and TRBJ1-6; maybe TRBD1 (5 bases). In germline, CDR1 is LGHNA, CDR2 YSLEER. V lost 1 base to trimming and J lost 9 bases, with 10 bases between them. The CDR3 extends over 14 amino acids. CDR3 loop: CASSQVGGGSPLHF. The CDR3 DNA reads TGCGCCAGCAGCCAAGTGGGGGGGGGTTCACCCCTCCACTTT.

The chain uses TRBV5-6 and TRBJ2-2; 9 bases align to TRBD1. Germline lookup yields CDR1 SGHDT and CDR2 YYEEEE. This CDR3 region has 14 residues. Trimming at V came to 3 bases and at J to 6 bases, leaving 3 bases not matched to a gene. CDR3 sequence: CASSWTGVAGELFF. Here the CDR3 DNA reads TGTGCCAGCAGCTGGACAGGGGTTGCCGGGGAGCTGTTTTTT.

This clonotype was found a few times. The chain is built from TRBV6-1 and TRBJ2-3, with 13 bases matching TRBD2. The CDR3 runs to 14 residues. From germline, CDR1 is MNHNS and CDR2 SASEGT. The V gene end was trimmed by 5 bases and the J gene end by 4 bases; junction bases not matched to a gene: 0. CDR3 region: CASSTSGGADTQYF. The CDR3 DNA reads as TGTGCCAGCAGTACTAGCGGGGGGGCAGATACGCAGTATTTT.

The gene calls are TRBV5-1 and TRBJ1-2; 7 nucleotides agree with TRBD1. This CDR3 comprises 12 residues. Germline CDR1 and CDR2: SGHRS and YFSETQ. Trimming took 2 bases from V and 6 from J; bases not matched to a gene: 1. CDR3 in DNA: TGCGCCAGCAGCTTCACAGGGGATGGCTACACCTTC. Its protein is CASSFTGDGYTF.

Many counts were recorded for this clonotype. V usage is TRBV15 and J usage is TRBJ2-1, with 10 bases lining up with TRBD2. Losses at the gene ends were 4 bases for V and 4 bases for J; bases not matched to a gene: 10. Germline CDR1 reads LNHNV; CDR2 reads YYDKDF (reference sequence). The CDR3 totals 17 residues. CDR3 region: CATSISGGQRGYNEQFF. The CDR3 nucleotides read TGTGCCACCAGCATTAGCGGGGGGCAAAGGGGATACAATGAGCAGTTCTTC. Filled out from reference TRBV15 and TRBJ2-1, the complete variable domain reads DAMVIQNPRYQVTQFGKPVTLSCSQTLNHNVMYWYQQKSSQAPKLLFHYYDKDFNNEADTPDNFQSRRPNTSFCFLDIRSPGLGDTAMYLCATSISGGQRGYNEQFFGPGTRLTVL.

This clonotype was counted a single time. The V call is TRBV7-8, the J call TRBJ2-7; unclear D gene. The V end was cut by 4 bases, the J end by 5 bases, with 9 bases between. The CDR3 sequence is 12 residues long. The germline V gene has CDR1 SGHVS and CDR2 FQNEAQ. This CDR3 reads CASSSPPNEQYF. In DNA form, the CDR3 reads TGTGCCAGCAGCTCACCCCCGAACGAGCAGTACTTC.

This clonotype was observed at least ten times. V and J are TRBV12-3 or TRBV12-4 and TRBJ2-1, with 9 bases fitting TRBD2. V shed 3 bases, J shed 6 bases, and the junction held 6 bases outside the gene matches. This CDR3 is 15 amino acids long. Here the CDR3 reads CASSLSSGGSNEQFF. CDR3 coding DNA: TGTGCCAGCAGTTTGAGTAGCGGGGGTTCCAATGAGCAGTTCTTC.

The chain has TRBV28 and TRBJ1-1, with D hard to call. V lost 10 bases, J lost 0 bases, and 3 bases lay in between. CDR1 and CDR2 from the germline V gene are MDHEN and SYDVKM. The length of the CDR3 is 10 residues. CDR3 bases: TGTGCCACCGTGAACACTGAAGCTTTCTTT. It codes for CATVNTEAFF.

The CDR3 DNA follows: TGTGCCAGCAGCTCTCTCCTTCAAGCCGACATTCAGTACTTC. Protein: CASSSLLQADIQYF. V and J are TRBV7-9 and TRBJ2-4, with D uncertain. The CDR3 is 14 amino acids. The germline V and J ends were trimmed by 4 bases and 8 bases, with 15 bases remaining between them. Germline V gene data show CDR1 as SEHNR and CDR2 as FQNEAQ (reference sequence).

This clonotype was observed a handful of times. The chain employs TRBV4-1 and TRBJ1-2; D possibly corresponds to TRBD1 (6 bases). The CDR3 spans 13 residues. V lost 1 base to trimming and J lost 7 bases, with 10 bases between them. Germline CDR1 and CDR2: MGHRA and YSYEKL. The DNA for the CDR3 is TGCGCCAGCAGCCAAGCCAGGGGTGGTGGCTACACCTTC. Its translation is CASSQARGGGYTF.

The chain employs TRBV5-6 and TRBJ1-1; weak D call: TRBD1 (5 bases). The V end lost 4 bases, the J end lost 1 base, and 14 bases lay between the germline ends. CDR1 and CDR2 from the germline V gene are SGHDT and YYEEEE. The CDR3 sequence is 15 residues long. CDR3 sequence: CASSPGGLRNTEAFF. CDR3 in DNA: TGTGCCAGCAGCCCGGGGGGACTTAGGAACACTGAAGCTTTCTTT.

This clonotype was detected a few times. This sequence joins TRBV5-1 and TRBJ2-3; tentatively, D is TRBD1 or TRBD2 (5 bases each). This CDR3 spans 15 amino acids. V shed 3 bases and J shed 1 base, with 12 bases lying between them. The V gene's germline CDR1 is SGHRS and CDR2 YFSETQ. This CDR3 reads CASSWGPGGTDTQYF. The DNA for the CDR3 is TGCGCCAGCAGCTGGGGACCGGGCGGCACAGATACGCAGTATTTT.

This chain connects TRBV12-5 to TRBJ2-2; D not certain. Between the trimmed V and J ends, which lost 2 bases and 6 bases, there was a span of 4 bases. The CDR3 totals 12 residues. Looked up from germline, CDR1 is LGHNT and CDR2 is FRNRAP. The CDR3 region has the DNA TGTGCTAGTGGTTTGTACCCCGGGGAGCTGTTTTTT. This sequence encodes CASGLYPGELFF.

The chain recombines TRBV6-5 with TRBJ2-1; no clear D. CDR1 MNHEY and CDR2 SVGAGI come from the germline V gene. The CDR3 has 21 amino acids. Deletions cut 3 bases from V and 3 bases from J, with 30 bases between. CDR3 protein: CASSYSTASLYSGLVYNEQFF. CDR3 in DNA: TGTGCCAGCAGTTATTCGACCGCTTCACTCTATTCTGGTCTAGTCTACAATGAGCAGTTCTTC.

This clonotype was seen a handful of times. The V call is TRBV9, the J call TRBJ2-5; the D gene could be TRBD1 or TRBD2 (5 bases each). Germline V lookup: CDR1 SGDLS, CDR2 YYNGEE. The CDR3 loop spans 15 amino acids. Trimming took 0 bases from V and 7 from J, leaving 16 bases between them. The CDR3 nucleotides are TGTGCCAGCAGCGTAGACTTGGGACGGAGTTCGACCCAGTACTTC. Its protein product is CASSVDLGRSSTQYF.

This clonotype was counted ten times or more. The gene calls are TRBV7-9 and TRBJ2-7, with D uncertain. Per the germline V gene, CDR1 is SEHNR and CDR2 is FQNEAQ (reference sequence). The CDR3 is 13 residues long. V was cut by 1 base and J by 3 bases, with 7 bases left in between. Here the CDR3 reads CASSLGSGYEQYV. Written as DNA, the CDR3 is TGTGCCAGCAGCTTAGGCTCGGGCTACGAGCAGTACGTC.

This clonotype was counted many times. V and J are TRBV7-2 and TRBJ2-7; the D gene is possibly TRBD1 (5 bases). The V gene lost 1 base and the J gene lost 2 bases, with 6 bases spanning the gap. Per germline, CDR1 SGHTA and CDR2 FQGNSA. This CDR3 is 13 amino acids long. In nucleotides, the CDR3 is TGTGCCAGCAGCTTAGGGACAACCTACGAGCAGTACGTC. The encoded protein is CASSLGTTYEQYV.

This clonotype was observed a few times. V and J are TRBV7-9 and TRBJ2-7; D uncertain. The germline gives CDR1 SEHNR, CDR2 FQNEAQ (reference sequence). The CDR3 is 12 amino acids. V lost 3 bases, J lost 7 bases, and 10 bases lay in between. CDR3: CASSFSIREQYF. The CDR3 DNA reads as TGTGCCAGCAGCTTCAGTATCCGGGAGCAGTACTTC.

This clonotype was seen only a few times. The chain combines TRBV6-5 with TRBJ1-6; D unclear. Trimming shortened V by 7 bases and J by 3 bases, and 13 bases separated the two germline ends. The CDR3 extends over 15 amino acids. Germline V gene sequence: CDR1 MNHEY, CDR2 SVGAGI. CDR3 protein: CASTDGNVYNSPLHF. In DNA form, the CDR3 reads TGTGCCAGCACCGACGGCAACGTCTATAATTCACCCCTCCACTTT.

This clonotype was observed a handful of times. The rearrangement uses TRBV23-1 and TRBJ2-7; possibly TRBD2 for D (5 bases). TRBV23-1 is sorted into the ORF group, with uncertain function. The CDR3 length is 12 residues. Trimming removed 3 bases from V and 5 bases from J, with 8 bases in between. The CDR3 region is CASSQSSHEQYV. For the CDR3, the DNA is TGCGCCAGCAGTCAGTCTAGCCACGAGCAGTACGTC.

V and J are TRBV6-2 or TRBV6-3 and TRBJ1-5; D might be TRBD1 (6 bases). Per germline, CDR1 MNHEY and CDR2 SVGEGT. The CDR3 consists of 18 residues. V was clipped by 5 bases and J by 0 bases, with 20 bases between them. CDR3 sequence: CASSLLPQGGISNQPQHF. As DNA, the CDR3 is TGTGCCAGCAGTCTACTTCCTCAAGGGGGTATTAGCAATCAGCCCCAGCATTTT.

The gene calls are TRBV28 and TRBJ2-7, with TRBD1 identical over 9 bases. V lost 2 bases to trimming and J lost 7 bases; unmatched junction nucleotides: 9. Per germline, CDR1 MDHEN and CDR2 SYDVKM. This CDR3 is 15 amino acids long. The DNA of the CDR3 is TGTGCCAGCAGTTTAGACACAGGGGGCTTCGTGGAGCAGTACGTC. This encodes CASSLDTGGFVEQYV.

This rearrangement joins TRBV7-9 to TRBJ2-2; 12 positions match TRBD2. Trimming cost V 4 bases and J 5 bases; bases outside gene matches: 11. Germline V gene data show CDR1 as SEHNR and CDR2 as FQNEAQ (reference sequence). This CDR3 is built from 18 residues. The CDR3 reads CASSSAAQLAGGTGELFF. Here the CDR3 DNA reads TGTGCCAGCAGCTCTGCCGCTCAACTAGCGGGGGGTACCGGGGAGCTGTTTTTT.

The J gene is TRBJ2-7, the V gene TRBV18; D perhaps matches TRBD1 (6 bases). This CDR3 has 15 amino acids. The germline V and J ends were trimmed by 2 bases and 2 bases, with 13 bases remaining between them. Germline V gene data show CDR1 as KGHSH and CDR2 as LQKENI. The CDR3 reads CASSPVTGKTYEQYF. As DNA, the CDR3 is TGTGCCAGCTCACCAGTAACAGGGAAGACCTACGAGCAGTACTTC.

This chain joins TRBV20-1 and TRBJ2-5; a possible D gene is TRBD2 (6 bases). The CDR3 length is 15 residues. V shed 5 bases and J shed 3 bases, with 19 bases lying between them. Germline values: CDR1 DFQATT, CDR2 SNEGSKA (reference sequence). In DNA form, the CDR3 reads TGCAGTGCTCAAGAGACTCGCGGGGCTGAAGAGACCCAGTACTTC. Encoded protein: CSAQETRGAEETQYF.